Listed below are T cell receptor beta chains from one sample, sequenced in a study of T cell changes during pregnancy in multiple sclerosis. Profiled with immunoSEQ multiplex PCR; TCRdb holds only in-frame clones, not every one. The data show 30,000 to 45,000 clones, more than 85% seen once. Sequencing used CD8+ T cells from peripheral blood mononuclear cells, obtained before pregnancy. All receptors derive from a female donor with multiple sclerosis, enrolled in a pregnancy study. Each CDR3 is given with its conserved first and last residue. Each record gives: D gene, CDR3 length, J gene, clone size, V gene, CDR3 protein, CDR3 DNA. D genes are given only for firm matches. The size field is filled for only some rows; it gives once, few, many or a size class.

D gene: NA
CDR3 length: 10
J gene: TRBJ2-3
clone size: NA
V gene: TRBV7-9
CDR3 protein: CASSSDTQYF
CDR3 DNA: TGTGCCAGCAGCTCTGATACGCAGTATTTT

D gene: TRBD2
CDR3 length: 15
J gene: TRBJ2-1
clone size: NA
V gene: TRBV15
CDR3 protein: CATSDRDYPYNEQFF
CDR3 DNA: TGTGCCACCAGCGACCGGGACTACCCCTACAATGAGCAGTTCTTC

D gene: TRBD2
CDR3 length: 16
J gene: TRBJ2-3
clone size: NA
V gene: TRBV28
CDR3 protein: CASSLSTSGSTDTQYF
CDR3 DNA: TGTGCCAGCAGTTTATCGACTAGCGGGAGTACAGATACGCAGTATTTT

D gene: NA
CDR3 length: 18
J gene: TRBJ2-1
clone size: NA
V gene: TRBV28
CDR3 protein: CASSLNRIERGLLNEQFF
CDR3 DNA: TGTGCCAGCAGTTTAAATCGTATCGAACGGGGACTCCTCAATGAGCAGTTCTTC

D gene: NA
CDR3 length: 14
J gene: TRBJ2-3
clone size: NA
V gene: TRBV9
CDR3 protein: CASSVDQGGDTQYF
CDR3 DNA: TGTGCCAGCAGCGTAGATCAGGGGGGAGATACGCAGTATTTT

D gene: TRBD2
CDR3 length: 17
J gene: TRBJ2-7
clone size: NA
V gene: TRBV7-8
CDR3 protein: CASSLAGLAGGSGEQYF
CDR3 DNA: TGTGCCAGCAGCTTAGCCGGACTAGCGGGAGGGTCGGGGGAGCAGTACTTC

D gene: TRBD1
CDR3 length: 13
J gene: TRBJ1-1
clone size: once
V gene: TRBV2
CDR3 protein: CASTLGTGTEAFF
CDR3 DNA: TGTGCCAGCACCCTTGGGACAGGCACTGAAGCTTTCTTT

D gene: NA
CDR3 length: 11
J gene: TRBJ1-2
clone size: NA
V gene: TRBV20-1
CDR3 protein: CSARDMIGYTF
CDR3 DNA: TGCAGTGCTAGGGACATGATTGGCTACACCTTC

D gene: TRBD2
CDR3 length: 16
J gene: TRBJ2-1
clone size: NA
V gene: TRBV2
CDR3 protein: CASTGLAESSYNEQFF
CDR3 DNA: TGTGCCAGCACGGGACTAGCGGAAAGCTCCTACAATGAGCAGTTCTTC

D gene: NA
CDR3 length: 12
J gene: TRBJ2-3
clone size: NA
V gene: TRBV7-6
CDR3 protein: CASSPGTDTQYF
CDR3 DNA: TGTGCCAGCAGCCCTGGCACAGATACGCAGTATTTT

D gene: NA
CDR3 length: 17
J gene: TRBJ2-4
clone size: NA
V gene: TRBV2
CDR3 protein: CASSDFSQALAKNIQYF
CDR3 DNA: TGTGCCAGCAGTGATTTCAGTCAGGCTCTAGCCAAAAACATTCAGTACTTC

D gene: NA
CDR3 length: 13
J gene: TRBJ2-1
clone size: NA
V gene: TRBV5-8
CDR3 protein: CASSLSSSHEQFF
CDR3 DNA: TGTGCCAGCAGCTTGTCTAGCTCCCATGAGCAGTTCTTC

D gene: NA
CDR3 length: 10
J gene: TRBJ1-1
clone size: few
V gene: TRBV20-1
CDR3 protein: CSAPTTEAFF
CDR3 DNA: TGCAGTGCTCCTACCACTGAAGCTTTCTTT

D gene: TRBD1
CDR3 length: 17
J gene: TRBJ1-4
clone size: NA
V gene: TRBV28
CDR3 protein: CASSTGTGGWANEKLFF
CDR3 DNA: TGTGCCAGCAGTACAGGGACAGGAGGCTGGGCTAATGAAAAACTGTTTTTT

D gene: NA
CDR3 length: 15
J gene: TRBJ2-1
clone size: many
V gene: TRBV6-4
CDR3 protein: CASSDGSGGNNEQFF
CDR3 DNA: TGTGCCAGCAGTGACGGCTCAGGGGGGAACAATGAGCAGTTCTTC

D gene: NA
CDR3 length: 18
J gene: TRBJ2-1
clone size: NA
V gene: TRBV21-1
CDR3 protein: CASSIGTSGSAHYNEQFF
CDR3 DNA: TGTGCCAGCAGCATCGGGACTAGCGGGAGTGCTCACTACAATGAGCAGTTCTTC

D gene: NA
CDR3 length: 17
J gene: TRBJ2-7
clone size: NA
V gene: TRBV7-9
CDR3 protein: CASSLETGPIASYEQYF
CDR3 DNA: TGTGCCAGCAGCTTAGAAACAGGGCCCATCGCCTCCTACGAGCAGTACTTC

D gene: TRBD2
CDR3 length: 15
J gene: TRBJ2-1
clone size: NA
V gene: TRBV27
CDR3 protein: CASSWASGKLNEQFF
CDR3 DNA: TGTGCCAGCAGTTGGGCTAGCGGGAAGTTGAATGAGCAGTTCTTC

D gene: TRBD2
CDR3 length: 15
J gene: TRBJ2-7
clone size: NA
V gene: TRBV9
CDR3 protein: CASSISGRAAEVQYF
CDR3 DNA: TGTGCCAGCAGCATAAGCGGGAGGGCCGCTGAAGTGCAGTACTTC

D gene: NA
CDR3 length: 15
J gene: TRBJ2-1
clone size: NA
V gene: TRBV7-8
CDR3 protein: CASSLLRSSYNEQFF
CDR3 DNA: TGTGCCAGCAGCTTATTACGGAGCTCCTACAATGAGCAGTTCTTC

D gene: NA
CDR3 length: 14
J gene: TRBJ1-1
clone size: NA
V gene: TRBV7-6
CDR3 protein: CASSLTVMNTEAFF
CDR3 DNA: TGTGCCAGCAGCTTGACAGTAATGAACACTGAAGCTTTCTTT

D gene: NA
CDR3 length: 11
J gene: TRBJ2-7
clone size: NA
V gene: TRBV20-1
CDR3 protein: CSATTEYEQYF
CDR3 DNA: TGCAGTGCAACCACAGAATACGAGCAGTACTTC

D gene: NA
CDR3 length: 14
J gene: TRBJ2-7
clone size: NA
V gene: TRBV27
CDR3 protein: CASSISGGSYEQYF
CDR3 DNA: TGTGCCAGCAGTATTAGCGGAGGCTCCTACGAGCAGTACTTC

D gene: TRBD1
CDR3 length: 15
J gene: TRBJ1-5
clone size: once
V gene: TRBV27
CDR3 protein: CASSPDRGPVQPQHF
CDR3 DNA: TGTGCCAGCAGTCCCGACAGGGGGCCGGTTCAGCCCCAGCATTTT

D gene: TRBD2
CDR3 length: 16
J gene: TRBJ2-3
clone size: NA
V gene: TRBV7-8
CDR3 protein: CASSLGLAVLTDTQYF
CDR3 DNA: TGTGCCAGCAGCTTAGGCCTAGCGGTACTCACAGATACGCAGTATTTT